These T cell receptor beta chains were read from a single sample in a study of blood T cell repertoires in COVID-19. Clones were read by immunoSEQ multiplex PCR, and TCRdb kept only the in-frame ones, dropping some. The data hold around 130,000 clones, with about 84% observed a single time. The material sequenced was peripheral blood. These receptors all stem from an older woman with acute or convalescent COVID-19. Each CDR3 is given with its conserved first and last residue. Each record gives: V gene, D gene, J gene, clone size, CDR3 DNA, CDR3 protein. D genes are given only for firm matches. Clone size is stated in some rows and not others, as once, few, many or a class when expanded.

v_call: TRBV7-9; d_call: TRBD1; j_call: TRBJ1-2; clone_size: .; cdr3_nt: TGTGCCAGCAGCTTAGCCGGACAGGGGGTGGGAGGCTACACCTTC; cdr3_aa: CASSLAGQGVGGYTF
v_call: TRBV6-2/TRBV6-3; d_call: TRBD1; j_call: TRBJ2-2; clone_size: .; cdr3_nt: TGTGCCAGCAGCCACACCGGGACAGGGGAGGGCGGGGAGCTGTTTTTT; cdr3_aa: CASSHTGTGEGGELFF
v_call: TRBV6-5; d_call: .; j_call: TRBJ2-2; clone_size: .; cdr3_nt: TGTGCCAGCAGTCCTCAAGCCCCAGCCACCGGGGAGTTGTTTTTT; cdr3_aa: CASSPQAPATGELFF
v_call: TRBV13; d_call: TRBD2; j_call: TRBJ2-1; clone_size: .; cdr3_nt: TGTGCCACCCCCAGGGAGGGTCTCAATGAGCAGTTCTTC; cdr3_aa: CATPREGLNEQFF
v_call: TRBV5-5; d_call: TRBD1; j_call: TRBJ1-4; clone_size: few; cdr3_nt: TGTGCCAGCAGCTTGGGGCCGGGGACAGGAAATGAAAAACTGTTTTTT; cdr3_aa: CASSLGPGTGNEKLFF
v_call: TRBV19; d_call: TRBD1; j_call: TRBJ1-5; clone_size: .; cdr3_nt: TGTGCCAGTAGTATAGATAGGGGGCCCAATCAGCCCCAGCATTTT; cdr3_aa: CASSIDRGPNQPQHF
v_call: TRBV5-1; d_call: TRBD1; j_call: TRBJ1-2; clone_size: .; cdr3_nt: TGCGCCAGCAGCTTGGCCCCAGGGGGCGCGAAGGGCTACACCTTC; cdr3_aa: CASSLAPGGAKGYTF
v_call: TRBV30; d_call: .; j_call: TRBJ1-1; clone_size: .; cdr3_nt: TGTGCCTGGAGTGTCGGCCGGGGGACTGAAGCTTTCTTT; cdr3_aa: CAWSVGRGTEAFF
v_call: TRBV19; d_call: .; j_call: TRBJ1-5; clone_size: .; cdr3_nt: TGTGCCAGTAGTCCGAAAGGGGGGGTGGGTCAGCCCCAGCATTTT; cdr3_aa: CASSPKGGVGQPQHF
v_call: TRBV19; d_call: TRBD1; j_call: TRBJ2-2; clone_size: .; cdr3_nt: TGTGCCAGTCATAGCGATCGGACAGGGCACACCGGGGAGCTGTTTTTT; cdr3_aa: CASHSDRTGHTGELFF
v_call: TRBV5-1; d_call: .; j_call: TRBJ1-2; clone_size: .; cdr3_nt: TGCGCCAGCAGCTTAGGCCAGGAAAGCTACACCTTC; cdr3_aa: CASSLGQESYTF
v_call: TRBV5-4; d_call: .; j_call: TRBJ1-1; clone_size: .; cdr3_nt: TGTGCCAGCAGCTTGGCCCGGGGGGTGACTGAAGCTTTCTTT; cdr3_aa: CASSLARGVTEAFF
v_call: TRBV5-4; d_call: TRBD2; j_call: TRBJ2-1; clone_size: .; cdr3_nt: TGTGCCAGCGGGACTAGCGGGGGGGCGGGTGAGCAGTTCTTC; cdr3_aa: CASGTSGGAGEQFF
v_call: TRBV6-6; d_call: TRBD1; j_call: TRBJ1-3; clone_size: .; cdr3_nt: TGTGCCAGCAGCAGGGACAGGGCCATCTCTGGAAACACCATATATTTT; cdr3_aa: CASSRDRAISGNTIYF
v_call: TRBV2; d_call: .; j_call: TRBJ1-5; clone_size: .; cdr3_nt: TGTGCCAGCAGTGTCCAAGGGGTCAATCAGCCCCAGCATTTT; cdr3_aa: CASSVQGVNQPQHF
v_call: TRBV5-1; d_call: TRBD1; j_call: TRBJ1-5; clone_size: once; cdr3_nt: TGCGCCAGCAGTTTGCAGGGGGACAATCAGCCCCAGCATTTT; cdr3_aa: CASSLQGDNQPQHF
v_call: TRBV7-9; d_call: TRBD1; j_call: TRBJ1-1; clone_size: few; cdr3_nt: TGTGCCAGCAGCCTCGGGACAGGGGTTGGATCGAACACTGAAGCTTTCTTT; cdr3_aa: CASSLGTGVGSNTEAFF
v_call: TRBV11-2; d_call: TRBD1; j_call: TRBJ1-2; clone_size: .; cdr3_nt: TGTGCCAGCAGCTTAACGGCACAGGGGGCAGGACCTAACTATGGCTACACCTTC; cdr3_aa: CASSLTAQGAGPNYGYTF
v_call: TRBV4-2; d_call: TRBD2; j_call: TRBJ2-5; clone_size: .; cdr3_nt: TGTGCCAGCAGCCGCGAAGGAGGGCTAGCGGGGGGGACCCAGTACTTC; cdr3_aa: CASSREGGLAGGTQYF
v_call: TRBV12-3/TRBV12-4; d_call: .; j_call: TRBJ1-6; clone_size: .; cdr3_nt: TGTGCCAGCAAGGGGGATGGCAATTCACCCCTCCACTTT; cdr3_aa: CASKGDGNSPLHF
v_call: TRBV27; d_call: .; j_call: TRBJ1-1; clone_size: .; cdr3_nt: TGTGCCAGCAGTTTACGGGGGGTGGCTATGAACACTGAAGCTTTCTTT; cdr3_aa: CASSLRGVAMNTEAFF
v_call: TRBV6-6; d_call: .; j_call: TRBJ1-1; clone_size: .; cdr3_nt: TGTGCCAGCAGTTCTATAACAGCTAACACTGAAGCTTTCTTT; cdr3_aa: CASSSITANTEAFF
v_call: TRBV30; d_call: TRBD2; j_call: TRBJ2-5; clone_size: .; cdr3_nt: TGTGCCTGGAGTGGAACCATCCGGGGGGGAGAGACCCAGTACTTC; cdr3_aa: CAWSGTIRGGETQYF
v_call: TRBV4-1; d_call: .; j_call: TRBJ1-4; clone_size: .; cdr3_nt: TGCGCCAGCAGCCAAGAAGGCAACCCCCGAGGGGAAAAACTGTTTTTT; cdr3_aa: CASSQEGNPRGEKLFF
v_call: TRBV18; d_call: .; j_call: TRBJ1-1; clone_size: .; cdr3_nt: TGTGCCAGCTCACTACGACAGGAGAACACTGAAGCTTTCTTT; cdr3_aa: CASSLRQENTEAFF
v_call: TRBV5-1; d_call: TRBD1; j_call: TRBJ1-2; clone_size: .; cdr3_nt: TGCGCCAGCACCTCGGGACAGCGCTATGGCTACACCTTC; cdr3_aa: CASTSGQRYGYTF
v_call: TRBV6-5; d_call: .; j_call: TRBJ1-4; clone_size: .; cdr3_nt: TGTGCCAGCAACAGTGGGACTGGCACTAATGAAAAACTGTTTTTT; cdr3_aa: CASNSGTGTNEKLFF
v_call: TRBV5-1; d_call: .; j_call: TRBJ1-6; clone_size: .; cdr3_nt: TGCGCCAGCAGCCTGGGGGGCAGCTTTGCTTCACCCCTCCACTTT; cdr3_aa: CASSLGGSFASPLHF
v_call: TRBV7-6; d_call: .; j_call: TRBJ1-1; clone_size: .; cdr3_nt: TGTGCCAGCAGCTTAGAGGAGGGGTTCACTGAAGCTTTCTTT; cdr3_aa: CASSLEEGFTEAFF
v_call: TRBV5-1; d_call: .; j_call: TRBJ1-1; clone_size: few; cdr3_nt: TGCGCCAGCAGCTCGGGGGAGAACACTGAAGCTTTCTTT; cdr3_aa: CASSSGENTEAFF
v_call: TRBV6-1; d_call: .; j_call: TRBJ1-2; clone_size: .; cdr3_nt: TGTGCCAGCAGTGAAGCGGGGGACACCCCGGCGGGCTACACCTTC; cdr3_aa: CASSEAGDTPAGYTF
v_call: TRBV29-1; d_call: .; j_call: TRBJ2-1; clone_size: few; cdr3_nt: TGCAGCGTTGAAAGGACTGGCGGGGGCCCTTTGGGGAATGAGCAGTTCTTC; cdr3_aa: CSVERTGGGPLGNEQFF
v_call: TRBV5-1; d_call: .; j_call: TRBJ1-2; clone_size: .; cdr3_nt: TGCGCCAGCAGCTCGAGACAGCGTCAGGATGGCTACACCTTC; cdr3_aa: CASSSRQRQDGYTF
v_call: TRBV2; d_call: .; j_call: TRBJ1-4; clone_size: few; cdr3_nt: TGTGCCAGCAGCCCGGGCAGGGTGCATGAAAAACTGTTTTTT; cdr3_aa: CASSPGRVHEKLFF